These 15 T cell receptor gamma chains originate from one sample sequenced in a study of Vδ1+ human thymocytes. General study points: Thymic TRG and TRD repertoires appeared highly polyclonal, with Gaussian CDR3 length distributions.

No antigen is known for these receptors. Sequences come from RNA converted to cDNA by reverse transcription. Multiplex PCR used pooled V-gene forward primers and a constant-region reverse primer to amplify CDR3s. TCRdb reanalysed the multiplex PCR reads with CATT. The sample lists 25,000 to 35,000 gamma-chain clones, 15% to 25% seen once, with 1.8% in the top ten. The specimen sequenced was Vdelta1+ gamma-delta thymocytes from the thymus. Subset of the sample: FACS-sorted CD3+ TCRalphabeta- TCRVdelta1+ TCRVdelta2- thymocytes. These receptors were collected from a boy younger than two who had congenital heart surgery.

This clone came up a few times. V and J are TRGV9 and TRGJ1 or TRGJ2. V gave up 2 bases and J gave up 1 base; unmatched junction bases: 5. This CDR3 region has 14 residues. Germline V CDR1 and CDR2: GITISATS, ISYDGTV (reference sequence). CDR3 region: CALWEANNYYKKLF. CDR3 in DNA: TGTGCCTTGTGGGAGGCGAATAATTATTATAAGAAACTCTTT.

V gene TRGV8 combines with J gene TRGJP2. Germline V CDR1 and CDR2: VENAVY, YDSYNSRV. The CDR3 covers 14 residues. After removal of 4 bases from V and 2 bases from J, the junction contained 4 bases not matched to a gene. CDR3 loop: CATWERSSDWIKTF. The CDR3 bases are TGTGCCACCTGGGAACGGAGTAGTGATTGGATCAAGACGTTT.

V and J are TRGV9 and TRGJ1 or TRGJ2. The germline CDR1 and CDR2 sequences are GITISATS and ISYDGTV (reference sequence). The CDR3 covers 16 residues. The V gene end was trimmed by 0 bases and the J gene end by 4 bases; junction bases not matched to a gene: 12. The CDR3 bases are TGTGCCTTGTGGGAGGTGCGCGAGGGGAGATATTATAAGAAACTCTTT. Encoded protein: CALWEVREGRYYKKLF.

This clone was counted between two and nine times. A much larger clone lies one base from this, so it may be a read error. The gene calls are TRGV9 and TRGJ1 or TRGJ2. The germline CDR1 and CDR2 sequences are GITISATS and ISYDGTV (reference sequence). CDR3 length: 13 amino acids. Trimming cost V 0 bases and J 6 bases; bases outside gene matches: 5. The CDR3 region is CALWEVPCYKKLF. In DNA, the CDR3 is TGTGCCTTGTGGGAGGTGCCTTGTTATAAGAAACTCTTT.

There are a few counts of this clone. Other DNA sequences from this sample encode an identical CDR3 as well. The chain links TRGV4 to TRGJ1 or TRGJ2. Trimming cost V 2 bases and J 7 bases; bases outside gene matches: 5. Germline V gene data show CDR1 as EGSTGY and CDR2 as YDSYTSSV. CDR3 length: 12 residues. The CDR3 DNA is TGTGCCACCTGGGATGCGGACTATAAGAAACTCTTT. Translation gives CATWDADYKKLF.

A few counts support this clone. This specimen includes other DNA sequences encoding the same CDR3. The gene calls are TRGV9 and TRGJ1 or TRGJ2. The CDR3 covers 13 residues. Trimming at V came to 2 bases and at J to 2 bases, leaving 3 bases not matched to a gene. Germline assignment: CDR1 GITISATS and CDR2 ISYDGTV (reference sequence). The CDR3 sequence: CALWEGHYYKKLF. In nucleotides, the CDR3 is TGTGCCTTGTGGGAGGGTCATTATTATAAGAAACTCTTT.

This clone was observed once. The chain carries TRGV4 and TRGJ1 or TRGJ2. The CDR3 sequence is 14 residues long. Unmatched junction bases numbered 7, after V lost 3 bases and J lost 2 bases. Germline V lookup: CDR1 EGSTGY, CDR2 YDSYTSSV. The CDR3 DNA reads as TGTGCCACCTGGGATAAGGGTTATTATTATAAGAAACTCTTT. As protein: CATWDKGYYYKKLF.

The chain couples TRGV5 to TRGJ1 or TRGJ2. Germline assignment: CDR1 VINAFY and CDR2 YDVSNSKD. V shed 3 bases, J shed 2 bases, and the junction held 4 bases outside the gene matches. This CDR3 contains 13 residues. CDR3 DNA: TGTGCCACCTGGGACCGACATTATTATAAGAAACTCTTT. Translated, it gives CATWDRHYYKKLF.

This clone was counted only a few times. Other nucleotide sequences in the sample specify the same CDR3. This chain links TRGV4 with TRGJ1 or TRGJ2. CDR3 length equals 11 residues. J was trimmed by 7 bases and V by 5 bases; bases with no gene match: 5. CDR1 is EGSTGY and CDR2 is YDSYTSSV in the germline V gene. CDR3 protein: CATWVGYKKLF. CDR3 coding DNA: TGTGCCACCTGGGTAGGATATAAGAAACTCTTT.

On this clone itself: Other DNA sequences in this specimen translate into the identical CDR3. This chain links TRGV4 with TRGJ1 or TRGJ2. Unmatched junction bases numbered 6, after V lost 3 bases and J lost 7 bases. This CDR3 contains 12 residues. Germline V gene data show CDR1 as EGSTGY and CDR2 as YDSYTSSV. The DNA of the CDR3 is TGTGCCACCTGGGATCGCGGATATAAGAAACTCTTT. Translated, it gives CATWDRGYKKLF.

This clone occurred once. This chain links TRGV2 with TRGJ1 or TRGJ2. Germline values: CDR1 EGSNGY, CDR2 YDSYNSKV. CDR3 length: 14 residues. V shed 0 bases and J 7 bases; nucleotides not matched to a gene: 9. The CDR3 DNA sequence: TGTGCCACCTGGGACGGGCGGTTTGGGTATAAGAAACTCTTT. As protein: CATWDGRFGYKKLF.

The chain links TRGV2 to TRGJ1 or TRGJ2. The CDR3 extends over 14 amino acids. J was trimmed by 5 bases and V by 0 bases; bases with no gene match: 7. CDR1 is EGSNGY and CDR2 is YDSYNSKV in the germline V gene. CDR3 coding DNA: TGTGCCACCTGGGACGGGCCTTGGGATTATAAGAAACTCTTT. Protein: CATWDGPWDYKKLF.

The rearrangement joins TRGV4 to TRGJ1 or TRGJ2. The V gene's germline CDR1 is EGSTGY and CDR2 YDSYTSSV. With V trimmed by 1 base and J by 5 bases, 11 bases remained unmatched. This CDR3 comprises 15 residues. The CDR3 region is CATWDGRRGDYKKLF. The DNA for the CDR3 is TGTGCCACCTGGGATGGACGCCGAGGGGATTATAAGAAACTCTTT.

This rearrangement joins TRGV8 to TRGJP2. Germline V CDR1 and CDR2: VENAVY, YDSYNSRV. V was pared by 0 bases and J by 4 bases, with 5 bases of the junction left unmatched. This CDR3 region has 15 residues. The CDR3 region has the DNA TGTGCCACCTGGGATAGGCATGATAGTGATTGGATCAAGACGTTT. Its translation: CATWDRHDSDWIKTF.

Turning to this clone: This could be a read error, since a much larger clone is one nucleotide away. The rearrangement links TRGV4 to TRGJ1 or TRGJ2. CDR3 length: 14 amino acids. V trimming: 2 bases; J trimming: 0 bases; junction bases outside the gene matches: 4. The V gene's germline CDR1 is EGSTGY and CDR2 YDSYTSSV. The CDR3 protein is CATWDVPNYYKKLF. In DNA form, the CDR3 reads TGTGCCACCTGGGATGTCCCGAATTATTATAAGAAACTCTTT.